These 25 T cell receptor beta chains came from one sample sequenced in a study of blood T cell repertoires in COVID-19. Method: immunoSEQ multiplex PCR; TCRdb's copy keeps in-frame clones and lacks some. The sample contains roughly 290,000 clones, approximately 85% of which appear only once. The sequencing input was PBMCs or T cells enriched from blood (not recorded which). The source of these receptors is a young woman who had recovered from COVID-19.

J is TRBJ2-5 and V is TRBV28; D possibly corresponds to TRBD1 (6 bases). This CDR3 is 15 amino acids long. Trimming took 5 bases from V and 3 from J, leaving 16 bases between them. CDR1 is MDHEN, CDR2 SYDVKM, per germline. The CDR3 loop is CASSPGAGWKETQYF. The CDR3, as DNA: TGTGCCAGCAGTCCAGGGGCAGGTTGGAAAGAGACCCAGTACTTC.

This clone appeared once. The rearrangement uses TRBV4-1 and TRBJ2-7; TRBD2 matches 8 bases. The V and J ends lost 1 base and 7 bases, in that order; junction bases with no gene match: 15. Germline CDR1 reads MGHRA; CDR2 reads YSYEKL. There are 17 residues in the CDR3. CDR3 DNA: TGCGCCAGCAGCCAAGGAAGAGCTAGCGGGCTGGGGGGGGAGCAGTACTTC. Translated: CASSQGRASGLGGEQYF.

The rearrangement joins TRBV30 to TRBJ2-2; 7 bases align to TRBD2. Looked up from germline, CDR1 is GTSNPN and CDR2 is SVGIG (reference sequence). The CDR3 runs to 15 residues. The V segment lost 5 bases and the J segment 0 bases; nucleotides outside the gene matches: 6. In DNA, the CDR3 is TGTGCCTGGCTTTTTGGGGGGGCGAACACCGGGGAGCTGTTTTTT. This encodes CAWLFGGANTGELFF.

V usage is TRBV5-4 and J usage is TRBJ1-5, with 7 nucleotides matching TRBD1. The J segment lost 3 bases and the V segment lost 0 bases, leaving 6 bases of the junction unmatched. The CDR3 spans 16 residues. Germline assignment: CDR1 SGHNT and CDR2 YYREEE (reference sequence). The CDR3 sequence is CASSLDGQANNQPQHF. CDR3 coding DNA: TGTGCCAGCAGCTTGGACGGACAGGCGAACAATCAGCCCCAGCATTTT.

This sequence joins TRBV5-6 and TRBJ2-1, with unresolved D. Per the germline V gene, CDR1 is SGHDT and CDR2 is YYEEEE. The CDR3 covers 12 residues. V gave up 0 bases and J gave up 10 bases, with 8 bases separating them. The CDR3 DNA is TGTGCCAGCAGCTTGGAAGGTAGCGAGCAGTTCTTC. Encoded protein: CASSLEGSEQFF.

The J gene is TRBJ2-3, the V gene TRBV5-1, with D maybe TRBD2 (6 bases). CDR1 SGHRS and CDR2 YFSETQ come from the germline V gene. This CDR3 has 15 residues. V shed 0 bases and J shed 3 bases, with 11 bases lying between them. CDR3 DNA sequence: TGCGCCAGCAGCTTGGATTTGGGACTGACAGATACGCAGTATTTT. Protein: CASSLDLGLTDTQYF.

The chain employs TRBV12-3 or TRBV12-4 and TRBJ2-5, with D uncertain. V lost 3 bases to trimming and J lost 5 bases, with 4 bases between them. The CDR3 runs to 11 residues. The DNA for the CDR3 is TGTGCCAGCAGTTTGCAGGAGACCCAGTACTTC. Amino acids: CASSLQETQYF.

The V call is TRBV20-1, the J call TRBJ2-7; 10 positions agree with TRBD1. CDR3 length: 13 residues. CDR1 is DFQATT and CDR2 is SNEGSKA in the germline V gene (reference sequence). The junction had 1 base not matched to a gene; V was cut back by 3 bases and J by 2 bases. CDR3 region: CSASGTGAYEQYF. The DNA of the CDR3 is TGCAGTGCTAGTGGGACAGGGGCCTACGAGCAGTACTTC.

V and J are TRBV9 and TRBJ1-2; D gene ambiguous. The CDR3 consists of 14 residues. V was pared by 4 bases and J by 2 bases, with 12 bases between. The germline gives CDR1 SGDLS, CDR2 YYNGEE. In DNA, the CDR3 is TGTGCCAGCAGCCTAAGACAATCCAACTATGGCTACACCTTC. Its translation is CASSLRQSNYGYTF.

The rearrangement joins TRBV13 to TRBJ2-2; D gene unclear. The CDR3 runs 14 residues. Germline V gene sequence: CDR1 PRHDT, CDR2 FYEKMQ (reference sequence). Trimming took off 2 bases at V and 0 bases at J, with 4 bases between the two ends. The DNA for the CDR3 is TGTGCCAGCAGCTTAAAGCCGAACACCGGGGAGCTGTTTTTT. This sequence encodes CASSLKPNTGELFF.

This chain connects TRBV2 to TRBJ2-5; 7 bases are a match to TRBD2. Looked up from germline, CDR1 is SNHLY and CDR2 is FYNNEI. V shed 7 bases, J shed 2 bases, and the junction held 10 bases outside the gene matches. The CDR3 is 15 amino acids. Here the CDR3 reads CASKSGGWEQETQYF. In DNA form, the CDR3 reads TGTGCCAGCAAGTCGGGGGGATGGGAACAAGAGACCCAGTACTTC.

The chain carries TRBV10-3 and TRBJ1-2, with D maybe TRBD1 (5 bases). Trimming pared 7 bases from V and 6 bases from J, leaving 15 bases between. This CDR3 comprises 13 residues. Germline CDR1 and CDR2: ENHRY and SYGVKD. CDR3 in amino acids: CAITLGVGDGYTF. In nucleotides, the CDR3 is TGTGCCATCACTCTAGGGGTAGGGGATGGCTACACCTTC.

The rearrangement joins TRBV28 to TRBJ2-7; weak D call: TRBD1 (6 bases). Germline V gives CDR1 MDHEN, CDR2 SYDVKM. Between the trimmed V and J ends, which lost 4 bases and 12 bases, there was a span of 22 bases. This CDR3 has 14 residues. The CDR3 spells CASSYTTGLLDLYF. CDR3 nucleotides: TGTGCCAGCAGTTATACGACAGGTCTGTTGGACTTGTACTTC.

The V and J genes are TRBV4-1 and TRBJ1-2; D may be TRBD1 (6 bases). The CDR3 totals 16 residues. V dropped 0 bases and J dropped 4 bases, with 15 bases sitting between them. CDR1 and CDR2 (germline): MGHRA, YSYEKL. CDR3 bases: TGCGCCAGCAGCCAAGATGGGGCAGGGGCAGGCTATGGCTACACCTTC. Its translation: CASSQDGAGAGYGYTF.

V gene TRBV11-2 combines with J gene TRBJ1-5; TRBD1 agrees at 8 bases. Germline CDR1 is SGHAT and CDR2 is FQNNGV. Trimming took 5 bases from V and 0 from J; bases not matched to a gene: 6. This CDR3 has 16 amino acids. The CDR3 coding sequence is TGTGCCAGCAGCCCGGGACAGGCTCATAGCAATCAGCCCCAGCATTTT. The encoded protein is CASSPGQAHSNQPQHF.

The chain joins TRBV10-3 to TRBJ1-3; D is ambiguous. CDR1 is ENHRY and CDR2 is SYGVKD in the germline V gene. CDR3 length equals 17 residues. The ends were cut back, 2 bases at V and 0 bases at J, with 14 bases in the middle. CDR3 DNA: TGTGCCATCAGTGAGACTGGACGGACTTACTCTGGAAACACCATATATTTT. Protein: CAISETGRTYSGNTIYF.

CDR3 amino acids: CASSLGGQTYEQYF. The CDR3 DNA follows: TGTGCCAGCAGCCTCGGGGGGCAAACCTACGAGCAGTACTTC. The chain uses TRBV11-2 and TRBJ2-7; D possibly corresponds to TRBD2 (7 bases). V lost 5 bases, J lost 2 bases, and 13 bases lay in between. From germline, CDR1 is SGHAT and CDR2 FQNNGV. The CDR3 has 14 amino acids.

As to this clone: At one of its ends the junction is not consistent with the germline gene, which may arise from a read error. This chain links TRBV5-1 with TRBJ1-1; 7 bases are a match to TRBD1. The length of the CDR3 is 13 residues. Germline V gene data show CDR1 as SGHRS and CDR2 as YFSETQ. The CDR3 nucleotides are TGCGCCAGCAGCTTGGCAGGTACAGGGGACCCCCGCTTT. Encoded protein: CASSLAGTGDPRF. Combining the CDR3 with reference TRBV5-1 and TRBJ1-1 gives the whole variable domain KAGVTQTPRYLIKTRGQQVTLSCSPISGHRSVSWYQQTPGQGLQFLFEYFSETQRNKGNFPGRFSGRQFSNSRSEMNVSTLELGDSALYLCASSLAGTGDPRFGQGTRLTVV.

This clone was observed a single time. This chain links TRBV7-8 with TRBJ1-6, with a possible D match to TRBD1 (5 bases). Germline V gives CDR1 SGHVS, CDR2 FQNEAQ. The CDR3 consists of 16 residues. Trimming pared 3 bases from V and 6 bases from J, leaving 15 bases between. The CDR3 nucleotides are TGTGCCAGCAGCTTCCAGGGTACAGGCCTTAATTCACCCCTCCACTTT. It encodes CASSFQGTGLNSPLHF.

The sample holds one count of this clone. The chain has TRBV12-5 and TRBJ1-1; maybe TRBD1 (6 bases). Trimming stripped 6 bases from V and 1 base from J, with 9 bases between. This CDR3 has 13 residues. Germline lookup yields CDR1 LGHNT and CDR2 FRNRAP. The CDR3 sequence is CASGDSANTEAFF. The DNA of the CDR3 is TGTGCTAGTGGGGACAGTGCGAACACTGAAGCTTTCTTT.

The chain couples TRBV7-2 to TRBJ1-1; D call uncertain. Germline V CDR1 and CDR2: SGHTA, FQGNSA. The CDR3 length is 14 residues. V was trimmed by 8 bases and J by 5 bases, leaving 18 bases between them. CDR3 protein: CASGQEVRRTEAFF. The CDR3 coding sequence is TGTGCCAGCGGGCAGGAAGTTAGGAGGACTGAAGCTTTCTTT.

J is TRBJ2-4 and V is TRBV18; no reliable D call. This CDR3 region has 16 residues. V was cut by 3 bases and J by 0 bases, with 12 bases left in between. Looked up from germline, CDR1 is KGHSH and CDR2 is LQKENI. CDR3 amino acids: CASSPPTVIAKNIQYF. The DNA of the CDR3 is TGTGCCAGCTCACCGCCCACAGTTATAGCCAAAAACATTCAGTACTTC.

The chain combines TRBV28 with TRBJ2-1, with D unclear. With 4 bases removed from V and 12 bases from J, the gap between germline ends came to 7 bases. The length of the CDR3 is 10 residues. CDR1 is MDHEN and CDR2 is SYDVKM in the germline V gene. The DNA of the CDR3 is TGTGCCAGCAGTTCTCGGGTGCAGTTCTTC. This gives the protein CASSSRVQFF.

The gene calls are TRBV7-9 and TRBJ1-5; TRBD1 agrees at 7 bases. V was pared by 3 bases and J by 6 bases, with 8 bases of the junction left unmatched. CDR1 and CDR2 (germline): SEHNR, FQNEAQ (reference sequence). The CDR3 runs to 15 residues. The CDR3 loop is CASSFEGAQGQPQHF. Here the CDR3 DNA reads TGTGCCAGCAGCTTCGAGGGGGCGCAAGGTCAGCCCCAGCATTTT.

V gene TRBV13 combines with J gene TRBJ2-2, with D unclear. Germline CDR1 PRHDT, CDR2 FYEKMQ (reference sequence). CDR3 length: 16 residues. The ends were cut back, 3 bases at V and 4 bases at J, with 15 bases in the middle. CDR3 nucleotide sequence: TGTGCCAGCAGCTTCGGATTTCAGGCGCGCACCGGGGAGCTGTTTTTT. Translation: CASSFGFQARTGELFF.